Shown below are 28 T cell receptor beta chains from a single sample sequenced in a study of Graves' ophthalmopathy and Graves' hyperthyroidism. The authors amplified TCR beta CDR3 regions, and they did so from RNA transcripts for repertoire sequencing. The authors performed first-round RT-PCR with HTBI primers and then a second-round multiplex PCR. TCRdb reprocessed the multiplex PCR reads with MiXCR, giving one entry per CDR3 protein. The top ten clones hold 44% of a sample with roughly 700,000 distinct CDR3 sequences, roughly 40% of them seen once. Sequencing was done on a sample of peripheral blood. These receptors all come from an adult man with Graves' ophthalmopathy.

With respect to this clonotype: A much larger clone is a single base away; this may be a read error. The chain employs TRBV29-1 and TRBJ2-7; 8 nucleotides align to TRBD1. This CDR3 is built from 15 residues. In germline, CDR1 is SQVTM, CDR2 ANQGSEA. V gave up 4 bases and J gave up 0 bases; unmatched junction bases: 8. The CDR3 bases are TGCAGCGTTGGACGACGGACAGGGATCTCCTACGAGCAGTACTTC. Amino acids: CSVGRRTGISYEQYF.

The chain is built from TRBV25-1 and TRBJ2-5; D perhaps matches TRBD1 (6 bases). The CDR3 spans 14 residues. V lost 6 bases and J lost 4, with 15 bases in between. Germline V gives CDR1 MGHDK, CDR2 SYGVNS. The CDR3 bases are TGTGCCAGCAGCCAATTGGGGACAAGAGAGACCCAGTACTTC. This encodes CASSQLGTRETQYF.

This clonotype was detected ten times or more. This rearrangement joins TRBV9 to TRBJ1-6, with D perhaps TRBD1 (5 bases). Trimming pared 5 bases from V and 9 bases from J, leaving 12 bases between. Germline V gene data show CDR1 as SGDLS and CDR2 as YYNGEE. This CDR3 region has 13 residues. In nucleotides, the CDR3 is TGTGCCAGCAGTGTGGGGGGTGGTTCACCCCTCCACTTT. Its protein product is CASSVGGGSPLHF.

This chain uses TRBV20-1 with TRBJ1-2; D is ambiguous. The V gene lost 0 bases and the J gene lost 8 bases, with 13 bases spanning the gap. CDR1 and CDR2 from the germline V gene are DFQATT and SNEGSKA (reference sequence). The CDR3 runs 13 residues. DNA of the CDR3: TGCAGTGCTAGAGATCCCGGGTTAGGCGGCTACACCTTC. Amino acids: CSARDPGLGGYTF.

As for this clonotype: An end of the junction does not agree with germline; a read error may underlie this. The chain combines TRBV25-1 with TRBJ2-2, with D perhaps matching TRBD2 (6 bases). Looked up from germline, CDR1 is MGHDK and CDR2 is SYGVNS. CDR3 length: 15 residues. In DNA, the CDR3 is TGTACCAGCAGAGATCTCAGCGGGTGGACCGGGGAGCTGTTTTTT. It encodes CTSRDLSGWTGELFF. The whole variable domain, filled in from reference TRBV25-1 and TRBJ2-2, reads EADIYQTPRYLVIGTGKKITLECSQTMGHDKMYWYQQDPGMELHLIHYSYGVNSTEKGDLSSESTVSRIRTEHFPLTLESARPSHTSQYLCTSRDLSGWTGELFFGEGSRLTVL.

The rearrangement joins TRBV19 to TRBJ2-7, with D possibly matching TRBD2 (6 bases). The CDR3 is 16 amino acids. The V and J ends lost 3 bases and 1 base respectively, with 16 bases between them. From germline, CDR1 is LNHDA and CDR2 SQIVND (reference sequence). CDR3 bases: TGTGCCAGTAGTATGACCCGGGACTTGCGGTCCTACGAGCAGTACTTC. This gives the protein CASSMTRDLRSYEQYF. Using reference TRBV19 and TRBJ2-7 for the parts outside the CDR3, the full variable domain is DGGITQSPKYLFRKEGQNVTLSCEQNLNHDAMYWYRQDPGQGLRLIYYSQIVNDFQKGDIAEGYSVSREKKESFPLTVTSAQKNPTAFYLCASSMTRDLRSYEQYFGPGTRLTVT.

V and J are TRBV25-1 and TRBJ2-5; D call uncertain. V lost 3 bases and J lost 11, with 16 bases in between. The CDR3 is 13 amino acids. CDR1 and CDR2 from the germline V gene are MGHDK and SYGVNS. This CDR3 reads CASSESGYNEQYF. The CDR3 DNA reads TGTGCCAGCAGTGAGTCCGGCTACAATGAGCAGTACTTC.

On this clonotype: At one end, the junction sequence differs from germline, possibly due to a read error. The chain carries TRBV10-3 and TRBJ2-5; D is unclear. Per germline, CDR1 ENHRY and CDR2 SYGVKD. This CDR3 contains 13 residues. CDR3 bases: TGTGCCAGCAGTTACGGGCGAAAAGAGACCCAGTACTTC. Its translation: CASSYGRKETQYF.

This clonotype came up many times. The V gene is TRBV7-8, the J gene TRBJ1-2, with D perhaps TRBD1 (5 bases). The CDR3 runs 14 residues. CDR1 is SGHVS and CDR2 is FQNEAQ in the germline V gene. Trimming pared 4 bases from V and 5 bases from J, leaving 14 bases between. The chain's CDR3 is CASSSGPRGYGYTF. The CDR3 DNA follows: TGTGCCAGCAGCTCCGGCCCTCGGGGGTATGGCTACACCTTC.

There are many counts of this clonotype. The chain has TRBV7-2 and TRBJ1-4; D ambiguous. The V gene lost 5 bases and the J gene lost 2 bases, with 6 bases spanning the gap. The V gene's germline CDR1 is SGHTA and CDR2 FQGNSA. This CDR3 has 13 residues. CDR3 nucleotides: TGTGCCAGCAGCCCAGACACTAATGAAAAACTGTTTTTT. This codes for CASSPDTNEKLFF.

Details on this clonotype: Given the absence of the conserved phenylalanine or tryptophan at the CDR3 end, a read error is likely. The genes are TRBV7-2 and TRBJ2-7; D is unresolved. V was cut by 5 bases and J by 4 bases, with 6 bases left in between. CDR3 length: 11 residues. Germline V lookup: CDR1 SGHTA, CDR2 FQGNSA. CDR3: CASSLLYEQYL. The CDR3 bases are TGTGCCAGCAGCCTTCTTTACGAGCAGTACTTA.

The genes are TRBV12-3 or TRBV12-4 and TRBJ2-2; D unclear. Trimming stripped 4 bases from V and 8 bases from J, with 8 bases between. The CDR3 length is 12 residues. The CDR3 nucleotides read TGTGCCAGCAGTTCCCATTTGGGGGAGCTGTTTTTT. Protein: CASSSHLGELFF.

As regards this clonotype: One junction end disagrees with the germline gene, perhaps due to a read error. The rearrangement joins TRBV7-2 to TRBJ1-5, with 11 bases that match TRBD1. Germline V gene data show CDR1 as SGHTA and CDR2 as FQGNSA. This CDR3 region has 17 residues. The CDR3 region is CASSQPRTGGGNQPQHF. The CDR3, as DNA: TGCGCCAGCAGCCAACCTAGGACAGGGGGCGGCAATCAGCCCCAGCATTTT. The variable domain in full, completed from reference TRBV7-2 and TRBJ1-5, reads GAGVSQSPSNKVTEKGKDVELRCDPISGHTALYWYRQSLGQGLEFLIYFQGNSAPDKSGLPSDRFSAERTGGSVSTLTIQRTQQEDSAVYLCASSQPRTGGGNQPQHFGDGTRLSIL.

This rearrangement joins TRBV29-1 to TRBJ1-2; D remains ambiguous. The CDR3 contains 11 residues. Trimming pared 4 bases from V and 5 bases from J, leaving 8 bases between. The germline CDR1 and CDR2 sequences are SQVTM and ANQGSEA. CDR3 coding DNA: TGCAGCGTTGGTAAGGGTTATGGCTACACCTTC. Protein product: CSVGKGYGYTF.

As DNA, the CDR3 is TGCGCCAGCAGCTTGGGGGGTGGTCACTTGACGCGAGAGACCCAGTACTTC. Translating it yields CASSLGGGHLTRETQYF. This chain joins TRBV4-3 and TRBJ2-5; D perhaps matches TRBD2 (6 bases). This CDR3 contains 17 residues. V lost 5 bases, J lost 4 bases, and 23 bases lay in between. The germline gives CDR1 LGHNA, CDR2 YSLEER.

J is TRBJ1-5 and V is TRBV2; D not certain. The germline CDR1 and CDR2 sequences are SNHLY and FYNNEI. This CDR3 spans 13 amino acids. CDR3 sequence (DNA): TGTGCAAACAGTGAAGATAGCAATCAGCCCCAGCATTTT. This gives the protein CANSEDSNQPQHF.

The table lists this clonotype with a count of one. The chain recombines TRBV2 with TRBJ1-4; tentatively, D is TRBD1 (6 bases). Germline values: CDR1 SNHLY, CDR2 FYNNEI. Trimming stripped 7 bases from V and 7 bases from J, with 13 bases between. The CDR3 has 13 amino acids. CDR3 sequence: CASMGQFGEKLFF. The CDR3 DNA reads TGTGCCAGCATGGGACAATTCGGTGAAAAACTGTTTTTT. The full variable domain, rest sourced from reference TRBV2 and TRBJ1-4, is EPEVTQTPSHQVTQMGQEVILRCVPISNHLYFYWYRQILGQKVEFLVSFYNNEISEKSEIFDDQFSVERPDGSNFTLKIRSTKLEDSAMYFCASMGQFGEKLFFGSGTQLSVL.

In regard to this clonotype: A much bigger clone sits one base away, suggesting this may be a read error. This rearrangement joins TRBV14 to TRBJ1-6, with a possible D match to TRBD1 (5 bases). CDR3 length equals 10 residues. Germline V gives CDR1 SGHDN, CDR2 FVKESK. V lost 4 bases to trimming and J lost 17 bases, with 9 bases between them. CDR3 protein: CASSLGVVHF. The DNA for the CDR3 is TGTGCCAGCAGCCTAGGGGTGGTCCACTTT.

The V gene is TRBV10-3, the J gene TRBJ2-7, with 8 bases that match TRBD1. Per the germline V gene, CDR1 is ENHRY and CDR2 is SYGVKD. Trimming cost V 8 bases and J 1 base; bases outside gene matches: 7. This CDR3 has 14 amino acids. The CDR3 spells CAIGSDRGSYEQYF. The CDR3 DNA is TGTGCCATCGGCTCCGACAGGGGATCCTACGAGCAGTACTTC.

CDR3 nucleotides: TGTGCCAGCTCAACTTTGACAGGGGGCCTTTCTGGCTACACCTTC. Its translation: CASSTLTGGLSGYTF. The gene calls are TRBV10-3 and TRBJ1-2; 10 bases fit TRBD1. The germline V gene encodes CDR1 ENHRY and CDR2 SYGVKD. V dropped 10 bases and J dropped 7; count of bases not matched to a gene: 15. CDR3 length equals 15 residues.

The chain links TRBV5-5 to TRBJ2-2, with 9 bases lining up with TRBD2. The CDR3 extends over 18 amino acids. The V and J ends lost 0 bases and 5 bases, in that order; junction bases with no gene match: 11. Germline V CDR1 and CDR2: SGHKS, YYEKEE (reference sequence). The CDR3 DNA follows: TGTGCCAGCAGCTTGGTAAGGTGGCGGGAGGGCCCGACCGGGGAGCTGTTTTTT. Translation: CASSLVRWREGPTGELFF.

CDR3 amino acids: CASSQGQGRDEQYF. The CDR3, as DNA: TGTGCCAGCAGCCAAGGTCAGGGGCGCGACGAGCAGTACTTC. J is TRBJ2-7 and V is TRBV7-8; maybe TRBD1 (6 bases). The CDR3 runs 14 residues. The V end was cut by 5 bases, the J end by 5 bases, with 16 bases between. Germline values: CDR1 SGHVS, CDR2 FQNEAQ.

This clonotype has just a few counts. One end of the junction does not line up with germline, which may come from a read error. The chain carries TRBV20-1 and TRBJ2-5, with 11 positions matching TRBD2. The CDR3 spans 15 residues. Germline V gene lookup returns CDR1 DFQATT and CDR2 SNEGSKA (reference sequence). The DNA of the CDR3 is TGCAGTGCTAGAGCCCCACTGTCTAGCGGGGGGCCCAGACACTTC. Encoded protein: CSARAPLSSGGPRHF.

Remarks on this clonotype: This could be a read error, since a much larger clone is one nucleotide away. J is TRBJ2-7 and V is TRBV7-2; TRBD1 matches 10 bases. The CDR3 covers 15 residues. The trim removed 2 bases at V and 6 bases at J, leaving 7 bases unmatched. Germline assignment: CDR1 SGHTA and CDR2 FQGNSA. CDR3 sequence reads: CASSLRTGGGLEQYF. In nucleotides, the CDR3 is TGTGCCAGCAGCTTAAGGACAGGGGGAGGACTCGAGCAGTACTTC.

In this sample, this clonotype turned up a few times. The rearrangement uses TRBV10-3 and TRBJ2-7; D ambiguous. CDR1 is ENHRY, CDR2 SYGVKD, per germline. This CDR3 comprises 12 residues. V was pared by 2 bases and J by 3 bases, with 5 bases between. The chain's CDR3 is CAISENNYEQYF. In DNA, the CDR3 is TGTGCCATCAGTGAGAACAACTACGAGCAGTACTTC.

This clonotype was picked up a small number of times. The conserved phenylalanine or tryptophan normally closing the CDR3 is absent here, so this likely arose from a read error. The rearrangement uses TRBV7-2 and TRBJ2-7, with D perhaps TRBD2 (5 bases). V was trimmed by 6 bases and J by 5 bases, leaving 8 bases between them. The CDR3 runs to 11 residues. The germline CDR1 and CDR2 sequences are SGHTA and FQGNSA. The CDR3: CASSWEHEQYL. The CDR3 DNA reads TGTGCCAGCAGTTGGGAGCACGAGCAGTACCTC.

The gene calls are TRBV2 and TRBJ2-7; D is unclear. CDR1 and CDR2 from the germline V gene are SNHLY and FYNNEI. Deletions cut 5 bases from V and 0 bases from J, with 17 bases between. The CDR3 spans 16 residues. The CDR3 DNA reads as TGTGCCAGCAGTTTGGCAGTAGATTCGTTCTCCTACGAGCAGTACTTC. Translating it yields CASSLAVDSFSYEQYF.

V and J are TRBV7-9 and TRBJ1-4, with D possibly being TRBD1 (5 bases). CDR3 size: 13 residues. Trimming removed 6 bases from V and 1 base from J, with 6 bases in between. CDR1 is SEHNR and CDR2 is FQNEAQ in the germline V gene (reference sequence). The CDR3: CASRGVTNEKLFF. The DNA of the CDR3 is TGTGCCAGCAGAGGGGTAACTAATGAAAAACTGTTTTTT. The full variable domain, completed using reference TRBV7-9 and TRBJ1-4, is DTGVSQNPRHKITKRGQNVTFRCDPISEHNRLYWYRQTLGQGPEFLTYFQNEAQLEKSRLLSDRFSAERPKGSFSTLEIQRTEQGDSAMYLCASRGVTNEKLFFGSGTQLSVL.